This section outlines one T cell receptor (beta chain) sequence together with its context. The antigen is undetermined. 13 Jbeta primers and 60 Vbeta primers were used for the PCR. The data were produced by immunoSEQ multiplex PCR, yet TCRdb's version contains in-frame clones alone and is incomplete. The sample records roughly 100,000 clones, around 78% being singletons. This entry comes from a study of cytomegalovirus exposure and HLA in healthy donors. In the study overall: The Caucasian-associated ancestry cluster contained about 80% of the approximately 410 genotyped donors.

Overall study findings and caveats: Among TCR beta chains, those listed as cytomegalovirus-associated numbered some 170. Some V segments, TRBV6-2 and TRBV6-3 among them, were indistinguishable and were therefore excluded.

Trimming took 5 bases from V and 5 from J; bases not matched to a gene: 6. Germline V lookup: CDR1 SGHTA, CDR2 FQGNSA. This CDR3 is 14 amino acids long. The sample was PBMCs. This chain uses TRBV7-2 with TRBJ2-1, with 7 bases lining up with TRBD2. The origin of this receptor is a middle-aged man in good health and CMV-seronegative. This chain's CDR3 is CASSRGGTDNEQFF. CDR3 sequence (DNA): TGTGCCAGCAGCCGCGGGGGTACCGACAATGAGCAGTTCTTC.